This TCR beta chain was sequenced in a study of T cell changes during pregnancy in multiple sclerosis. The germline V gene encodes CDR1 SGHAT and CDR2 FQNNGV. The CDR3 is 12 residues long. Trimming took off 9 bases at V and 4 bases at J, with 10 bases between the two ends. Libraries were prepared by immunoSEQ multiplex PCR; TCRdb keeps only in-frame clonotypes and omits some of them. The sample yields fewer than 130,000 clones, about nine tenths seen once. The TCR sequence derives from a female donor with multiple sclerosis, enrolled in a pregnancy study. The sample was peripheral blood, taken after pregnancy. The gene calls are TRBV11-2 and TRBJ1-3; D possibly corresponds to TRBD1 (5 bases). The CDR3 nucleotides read TGTGCCAGTAGGGGCAAAGGAAACACCATATATTTT. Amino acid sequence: CASRGKGNTIYF.